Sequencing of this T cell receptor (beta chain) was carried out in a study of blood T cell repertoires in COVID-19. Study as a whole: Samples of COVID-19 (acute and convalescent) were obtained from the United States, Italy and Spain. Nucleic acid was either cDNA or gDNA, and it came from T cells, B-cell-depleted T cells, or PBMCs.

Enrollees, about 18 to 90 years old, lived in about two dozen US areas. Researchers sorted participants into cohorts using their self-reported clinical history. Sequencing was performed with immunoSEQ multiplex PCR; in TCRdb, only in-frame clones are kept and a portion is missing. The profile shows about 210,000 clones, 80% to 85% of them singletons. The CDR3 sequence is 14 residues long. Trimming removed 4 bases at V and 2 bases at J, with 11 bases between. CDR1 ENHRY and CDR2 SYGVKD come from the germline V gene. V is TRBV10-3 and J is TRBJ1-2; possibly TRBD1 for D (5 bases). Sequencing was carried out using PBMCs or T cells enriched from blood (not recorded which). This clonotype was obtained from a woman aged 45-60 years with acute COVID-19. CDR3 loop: CAISGGVPNYGYTF. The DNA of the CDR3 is TGTGCCATCAGTGGGGGGGTCCCCAACTATGGCTACACCTTC.